Listed below are T cell receptor beta chains from one sample, sequenced in a study of vaccination effects on CD4 cells after COVID-19. The assay was immunoSEQ multiplex PCR, and TCRdb's table has in-frame clones only and misses some. The sample contains tens of thousands of clones, 76% of which appear only once. These receptors have no identified antigens. Specimen: CD4+ T cells from PBMCs cultured with HCoV-NL63 spike peptides, collected before COVID-19 vaccination. The origin of the receptors is a human donor who received a COVID-19 vaccine. The CDR3 runs from the conserved cysteine through the conserved F or W. The D gene is left open where the match is weak. Only some rows state a clone size, as once, few, many or a class for expanded clones.

-	TRBV20-1	TRBJ1-1	-	TGCAGTCCCGGGACGGATGAAGCTTTCTTT	CSPGTDEAFF
few	TRBV5-4	TRBJ1-2	-	TGTGCCAGCAGTGATTCCGGGACGGTTAACTATGGCTACACCTTC	CASSDSGTVNYGYTF
-	TRBV5-6	TRBJ1-1	TRBD1	TGTGCCAGCAGCTCAGACAGGGGCACTGAAGCTTTCTTT	CASSSDRGTEAFF
-	TRBV7-2	TRBJ1-2	-	TGTGCCAGCAGCATAGACGGACGGATGCCCTATGGCTACACCTTC	CASSIDGRMPYGYTF
-	TRBV6-5	TRBJ1-4	TRBD1	TGTGCCAGCAGGGAGGCCGGACAGGTTCATGAAAAACTGTTTTTT	CASREAGQVHEKLFF
-	TRBV5-5	TRBJ2-1	TRBD1	TGTGCCAGCAGCGCGGTACAGGGGTTCTCCTACAATGAGCAGTTCTTC	CASSAVQGFSYNEQFF
-	TRBV3-1/TRBV3-2	TRBJ2-5	-	TGTGCCAGCAGCCAAGGACTAGTAGCAGCTACCCAGTACTTC	CASSQGLVAATQYF
few	TRBV7-9	TRBJ1-3	TRBD1	TGTGCCAGCAGCTCAGGGGGAACTGGAAACACCATATATTTT	CASSSGGTGNTIYF
-	TRBV7-2	TRBJ2-2	-	TGTGCCAGCAGCTTAGATGGGTCGAGACGACCAACCGGGGAGCTGTTTTTT	CASSLDGSRRPTGELFF
-	TRBV19	TRBJ1-5	-	TGTGCCAGTAGCGTCAATCGACAGCCCAATCAGCCCCAGCATTTT	CASSVNRQPNQPQHF
few	TRBV19	TRBJ2-2	-	TGTGCCAGTAGTAGGGCTATGGGACCGTCGACCGGGGAGCTGTTTTTT	CASSRAMGPSTGELFF
-	TRBV11-2	TRBJ2-3	TRBD2	TGTGCCAGCAGCAAGAATAGCGGGGGGGCCGGTGATACGCAGTATTTT	CASSKNSGGAGDTQYF
-	TRBV6-5	TRBJ1-1	-	TGTGCCAGCAGTTACGAAACCTTGGGGTTAGCTTTCTTT	CASSYETLGLAFF
-	TRBV6-5	TRBJ2-5	-	TGTGCCAGCAGGCGGGACGGACCTAGCGTGGAGACCCAGTACTTC	CASRRDGPSVETQYF
once	TRBV15	TRBJ1-5	TRBD1	TGTGCCACCAGCACCGACAGGGGAGGCAATCAGCCCCAGCATTTT	CATSTDRGGNQPQHF
-	TRBV4-2	TRBJ1-6	TRBD1	TGTGCCAGCAGCCAACATTTGGGACAGGGCAACTCCTATAATTCACCCCTCCACTTT	CASSQHLGQGNSYNSPLHF
-	TRBV12-3/TRBV12-4	TRBJ1-5	-	TGTGCCAGCAGTTTGGGCGGGGCTCAGCCCCAGCATTTT	CASSLGGAQPQHF
-	TRBV27	TRBJ1-5	TRBD1	TGTGCCAGCAGTCCCCGGACAGGGAACAATCAGCCCCAGCATTTT	CASSPRTGNNQPQHF
once	TRBV5-6	TRBJ1-1	TRBD1	TGTGCCAGCAGGGGCGGGACAGGGGGACCGAACACTGAAGCTTTCTTT	CASRGGTGGPNTEAFF
-	TRBV2	TRBJ2-2	-	TGTGCCAGCAGGACCACCGGGGAGCTGTTTTTT	CASRTTGELFF
-	TRBV24-1	TRBJ1-2	-	TGTGCCACCACCCCGGGCGGAAACTATGGCTACACCTTC	CATTPGGNYGYTF
-	TRBV7-2	TRBJ2-5	-	TGTGCCAGCAGCTCGTGGAACGGGCCAGGGGAGACCCAGTACTTC	CASSSWNGPGETQYF
-	TRBV28	TRBJ1-5	TRBD1	TGTGCCAGCAGTACAGCGGACAGGATAAATCAGCCCCAGCATTTT	CASSTADRINQPQHF
-	TRBV2	TRBJ2-1	-	TGTGCCAGCTTAAGCGCAAATTCCTACAATGAGCAGTTCTTC	CASLSANSYNEQFF
once	TRBV19	TRBJ2-3	TRBD2	TGTGCCAGTAGTATAAGGACTAGCGGGGGGCAACTCACAGATACGCAGTATTTT	CASSIRTSGGQLTDTQYF
few	TRBV6-1	TRBJ1-2	-	TGTGCCAGCAGTGAAGCTAGCAGCTACTATGGCTACACCTTC	CASSEASSYYGYTF
-	TRBV24-1	TRBJ2-6	-	TGTGCCACCAGTCTTGGCGGGGTTTCTGGGGCCAACGTCCTGACTTTC	CATSLGGVSGANVLTF
-	TRBV5-1	TRBJ1-1	-	TGCGCCAGCAGAGAAACCGGGACATATGAAGCTTTCTTT	CASRETGTYEAFF
few	TRBV7-2	TRBJ1-1	-	TGTGCCAGCAGCTTACAGCGCACTGAAGCTTTCTTT	CASSLQRTEAFF